The 18 T cell receptor beta chains reported below all come from one sample, sequenced in a study of glioma-infiltrating T cells after dendritic cell vaccination. Clones were read by immunoSEQ multiplex PCR, and TCRdb kept only the in-frame ones, dropping some. This table has roughly 96,000 clones, about four fifths appearing once. The material was blood, obtained before dendritic cell vaccination. These receptor sequences come from a human donor with glioblastoma.

The chain couples TRBV6-6 to TRBJ2-3; no definite D call. The CDR3 has 12 amino acids. Germline V lookup: CDR1 MNHNY, CDR2 SVGAGI (reference sequence). The germline V and J ends were trimmed by 6 bases and 1 base, with 5 bases remaining between them. CDR3 sequence: CASSPGTDTQYF. CDR3 nucleotides: TGTGCCAGCAGCCCGGGCACAGATACGCAGTATTTT.

The chain carries TRBV6-6 and TRBJ1-1, with D uncertain. Germline lookup yields CDR1 MNHNY and CDR2 SVGAGI (reference sequence). The CDR3 length is 12 residues. The V end lost 4 bases, the J end lost 7 bases, and 10 bases lay between the germline ends. The CDR3 coding sequence is TGTGCCAGCAGTTGGCCGTCTCGTGAAGCTTTCTTT. Translating gives CASSWPSREAFF.

This clone was observed a single time. The CDR3: CASSLVVRAEQYF. CDR3 sequence (DNA): TGCGCCAGCAGCTTGGTTGTCAGGGCCGAGCAGTACTTC. The V gene is TRBV5-1, the J gene TRBJ2-7; D is possibly TRBD1 (5 bases). The V gene's germline CDR1 is SGHRS and CDR2 YFSETQ. The V and J ends lost 0 bases and 6 bases respectively, with 10 bases between them. The length of the CDR3 is 13 residues.

The chain carries TRBV2 and TRBJ1-4; D perhaps matches TRBD1 (5 bases). Trimming stripped 8 bases from V and 8 bases from J, with 15 bases between. CDR3 length: 13 residues. Germline V gene lookup returns CDR1 SNHLY and CDR2 FYNNEI. Here the CDR3 DNA reads TGTGCCAGCGGGTTAGGGGCTCGGGAAAAACTGTTTTTT. This codes for CASGLGAREKLFF.

This clone appeared a single time. The V and J genes are TRBV5-4 and TRBJ2-3; 7 bases line up with TRBD1. Germline CDR1 reads SGHNT; CDR2 reads YYREEE (reference sequence). CDR3 size: 16 residues. The junction had 11 bases not matched to a gene; V was cut back by 3 bases and J by 4 bases. This CDR3 reads CASSSATDRAADTQYF. The CDR3 region has the DNA TGTGCCAGCAGCTCCGCGACTGACAGGGCTGCAGATACGCAGTATTTT.

The chain's CDR3 is CASSFSDRDQPQHF. The CDR3 DNA follows: TGTGCCAGCAGTTTTTCTGACAGGGATCAGCCCCAGCATTTT. The chain has TRBV6-5 and TRBJ1-5, with 7 bases identical to TRBD1. Germline CDR1 is MNHEY and CDR2 is SVGAGI. V was clipped by 4 bases and J by 5 bases; unmatched bases: 5. The length of the CDR3 is 14 residues.

The V and J genes are TRBV4-2 and TRBJ2-2; weak D call: TRBD2 (6 bases). Trimming took 5 bases from V and 6 from J, leaving 16 bases between them. This CDR3 spans 15 amino acids. Germline CDR1 LGHNA, CDR2 YNFKEQ. For the CDR3, the DNA is TGTGCCAGCAGCTTAGCAGGAGGGGTAGCCGGGGAGCTGTTTTTT. Translated, it gives CASSLAGGVAGELFF.

The rearrangement joins TRBV19 to TRBJ2-1; the match to TRBD1 covers 9 bases. This CDR3 comprises 14 residues. The V gene's germline CDR1 is LNHDA and CDR2 SQIVND (reference sequence). V gave up 7 bases and J gave up 8 bases; unmatched junction bases: 9. The DNA of the CDR3 is TGTGCCAGTACGGGACAGGGTATTAAGTATGAGCAGTTCTTC. This translates into CASTGQGIKYEQFF.

This clone came up once. The chain recombines TRBV4-2 with TRBJ2-1, with TRBD2 identical over 9 bases. Germline V lookup: CDR1 LGHNA, CDR2 YNFKEQ. The CDR3 sequence is 17 residues long. V lost 1 base to trimming and J lost 5 bases; unmatched junction nucleotides: 9. The CDR3 reads CASSQGASGRPDNEQFF. The CDR3 nucleotides read TGTGCCAGCAGCCAAGGGGCGAGCGGGAGGCCGGACAATGAGCAGTTCTTC.

CDR3 sequence reads: CASSSGRGQETQYF. The CDR3 coding sequence is TGCGCCAGCAGCTCCGGACGGGGGCAAGAGACCCAGTACTTC. This chain links TRBV5-1 with TRBJ2-5; tentative D call: TRBD2 (6 bases). V was clipped by 3 bases and J by 2 bases, with 11 bases between them. Germline CDR1 reads SGHRS; CDR2 reads YFSETQ. CDR3 length equals 14 residues.

The chain links TRBV6-6 to TRBJ1-2, with 7 positions matching TRBD1. CDR3 length: 13 residues. Germline CDR1 MNHNY, CDR2 SVGAGI (reference sequence). V shed 7 bases, J shed 4 bases, and the junction held 6 bases outside the gene matches. In nucleotides, the CDR3 is TGTGCCAGCACCCTCTGGGACAGCTATGGCTACACCTTC. Residues: CASTLWDSYGYTF.

The genes are TRBV10-3 and TRBJ2-7, with TRBD1 as a possible D gene (6 bases). The germline V gene encodes CDR1 ENHRY and CDR2 SYGVKD. Trimming took 5 bases from V and 0 from J, leaving 11 bases between them. CDR3 length equals 14 residues. The CDR3 region is CAISLQGVSYEQYF. DNA for the CDR3: TGTGCCATCAGTCTACAGGGTGTCTCCTACGAGCAGTACTTC.

This sequence joins TRBV10-1 and TRBJ2-2, with 9 bases fitting TRBD1. Per the germline V gene, CDR1 is WNHNN and CDR2 is SYGVQD (reference sequence). The CDR3 consists of 17 residues. The V and J ends lost 6 bases and 4 bases, in that order; junction bases with no gene match: 12. Written as DNA, the CDR3 is TGCGCCAGCAGAAACTTCAAGGACAGGGGAGCCACCGGGGAGCTGTTTTTT. Translated: CASRNFKDRGATGELFF.

The gene calls are TRBV10-1 and TRBJ2-3; TRBD1 aligns across 9 bases. This CDR3 has 12 amino acids. Germline values: CDR1 WNHNN, CDR2 SYGVQD (reference sequence). V was pared by 6 bases and J by 9 bases, with 4 bases of the junction left unmatched. CDR3 DNA sequence: TGCGCCAGCAGCACCGGACAGGGGACGCAGTATTTT. Amino acid sequence: CASSTGQGTQYF.

The CDR3 nucleotides are TGTGCCAGCCTACGGAGGGAGCGGGGTGAGCAGTTCTTC. As protein: CASLRRERGEQFF. The chain links TRBV21-1 to TRBJ2-1; TRBD2 is the table's D call, not checked against the DNA. TRBV21-1 is annotated as a pseudogene. This CDR3 has 13 amino acids.

This clone occurred a few times. V and J are TRBV7-9 and TRBJ1-4; 9 bases are a match to TRBD1. Germline V gene data show CDR1 as SEHNR and CDR2 as FQNEAQ (reference sequence). The CDR3 is 16 amino acids. V trimming: 8 bases; J trimming: 5 bases; junction bases outside the gene matches: 12. CDR3 region: CASVTNRGRSNEKLFF. As DNA, the CDR3 is TGTGCCAGCGTTACCAACAGGGGGCGATCGAATGAAAAACTGTTTTTT.

This sequence joins TRBV4-2 and TRBJ2-3; maybe TRBD2 (6 bases). From germline, CDR1 is LGHNA and CDR2 YNFKEQ. V was shortened by 4 bases and J by 1 base, with 30 bases between the two germline ends. This CDR3 contains 21 residues. CDR3 amino acids: CASSPAHPIGPTSWGTDTQYF. In DNA form, the CDR3 reads TGTGCCAGCAGCCCCGCTCACCCTATAGGACCCACTAGCTGGGGCACAGATACGCAGTATTTT.

The V call is TRBV5-1, the J call TRBJ2-2; 12 nucleotides line up with TRBD1. The CDR3 is 14 residues long. From germline, CDR1 is SGHRS and CDR2 YFSETQ. V shed 6 bases and J 6 bases; nucleotides not matched to a gene: 3. CDR3 nucleotide sequence: TGCGCCAGCATACGGGACAGGGGGCCCGGGGAGCTGTTTTTT. It yields the protein CASIRDRGPGELFF.